This TCR beta chain came from a study of PD-L1 blockade in urothelial cancer. Overall study findings and caveats: Patients with below-median pretreatment blood clonality survived longer. Tumor-associated clones in the blood of durable-benefit patients grew more at 3 weeks.

Germline V lookup: CDR1 LNHDA, CDR2 SQIVND (reference sequence). The CDR3 has 14 residues. The V segment lost 5 bases and the J segment 7 bases; nucleotides outside the gene matches: 3. Produced via immunoSEQ multiplex PCR; TCRdb's table is partial and in-frame only. The repertoire consists of roughly 43,000 clones, with 80% occurring once and the leading ten covering 16%. Noted time point: pretreatment peripheral blood. Patients were living with locally advanced or metastatic urothelial carcinoma. This clone was picked up a small number of times. The antigen remains unidentified. The J gene is TRBJ2-3, the V gene TRBV19, with 13 positions matching TRBD2. The sequence derives from a man between 60 and 75 years old with urothelial cancer. The sequenced sample was PBMCs, obtained around atezolizumab (anti-PD-L1) treatment. The CDR3 spells CASSPGLAGNTQYF. The CDR3 nucleotides read TGTGCCAGTAGTCCGGGACTAGCGGGGAATACGCAGTATTTT.